This T cell receptor beta chain is drawn from a study of blood T cell repertoires in COVID-19. At the level of the study: Italy, Spain and the United States were the sources of the convalescent and acute COVID-19 samples. T cells, B-cell-depleted T cells, or PBMCs provided the cDNA or gDNA that served as material.

Original handling: Estimated nucleated cell counts came from reference gene primer amplification. Method: immunoSEQ multiplex PCR; TCRdb's copy keeps in-frame clones and lacks some. That table gives V, J and clone size, and the DNA gave D and trimming. The sample consists of 150,000 or so clones, roughly 82% of them appearing once. CDR1 SGDLS and CDR2 YYNGEE come from the germline V gene. The CDR3 length is 14 residues. The V and J ends lost 5 bases and 5 bases respectively, with 17 bases between them. The TCR sequence derives from a human donor with acute or convalescent COVID-19. The donor label of this sample is uncertain. Sequencing was carried out using peripheral blood. This chain links TRBV9 with TRBJ2-7, with TRBD2 as a possible D gene (5 bases). CDR3 sequence reads: CASSPAARVHEQYF. CDR3 nucleotide sequence: TGTGCCAGCAGTCCCGCGGCGAGGGTCCACGAGCAGTACTTC.